These 29 T cell receptor beta chains were sequenced from one sample in a study of cytomegalovirus exposure and HLA in healthy donors (TCRdb year 2017). Library preparation employed the immunoSEQ multiplex PCR assay. For the multiplex PCR, a mixture combining 60 forward primers for TCR Vbeta segments and 13 reverse primers for TCR Jbeta segments was used. As stored in TCRdb, this immuneACCESS dataset retains in-frame rearrangements with V and J assigned. A fraction of the clones does not appear; measured against another copy, unresolved V genes explain less than half of the discrepancy, and the remainder lacks a known reason. In this sample the table shows roughly 100,000 clones, about 75% of which occur a single time. The top ten clones comprise roughly 6% of the sample. Sequences were obtained from PBMCs. The source of these receptors is a man aged 60 to 75 in good health and CMV-seropositive.

The chain uses TRBV30 and TRBJ2-7; maybe TRBD1 (6 bases). Looked up from germline, CDR1 is GTSNPN and CDR2 is SVGIG (reference sequence). The V end was cut by 0 bases, the J end by 0 bases, with 12 bases between. This CDR3 is built from 15 residues. In DNA, the CDR3 is TGTGCCTGGAGTGTTCGACAGGCTCTCTCCTACGAGCAGTACTTC. Its translation: CAWSVRQALSYEQYF. The full variable domain, with the rest looked up from reference TRBV30 and TRBJ2-7, is SQTIHQWPATLVQPVGSPLSLECTVEGTSNPNLYWYRQAAGRGLQLLFYSVGIGQISSEVPQNLSASRPQDRQFILSSKKLLLSDSGFYLCAWSVRQALSYEQYFGPGTRLTVT.

This chain joins TRBV7-9 and TRBJ1-4, with D possibly TRBD1 on 5 matching bases. The CDR3 contains 14 residues. With 2 bases removed from V and 6 bases from J, the gap between germline ends came to 10 bases. Germline lookup yields CDR1 SEHNR and CDR2 FQNEAQ (reference sequence). Here the CDR3 DNA reads TGTGCCAGCAGCTTACGCAGGGATTATGAAAAACTGTTTTTT. As protein: CASSLRRDYEKLFF.

The chain links TRBV2 to TRBJ2-5; a possible D gene is TRBD1 (6 bases). The CDR3 extends over 17 amino acids. V was shortened by 8 bases and J by 2 bases, with 24 bases between the two germline ends. Germline CDR1 reads SNHLY; CDR2 reads FYNNEI. The CDR3 DNA sequence: TGTGCCAGCGACACTAAGGATCTGACAGGAGCGCAAGAGACCCAGTACTTC. Amino acids: CASDTKDLTGAQETQYF.

The chain combines TRBV5-5 with TRBJ1-6; 9 nucleotides align to TRBD1. Germline V CDR1 and CDR2: SGHKS, YYEKEE (reference sequence). The CDR3 runs to 14 residues. The J segment lost 8 bases and the V segment lost 4 bases, leaving 4 bases of the junction unmatched. CDR3 in DNA: TGTGCCAGCAGCGCGGACAGGGGAGATTCACCCCTCCACTTT. The encoded protein is CASSADRGDSPLHF.

The rearrangement uses TRBV11-3 and TRBJ2-1, with 9 bases lining up with TRBD1. The junction had 4 bases not matched to a gene; V was cut back by 5 bases and J by 5 bases. The germline gives CDR1 SGHNT, CDR2 YENEEA. The CDR3 has 14 amino acids. Here the CDR3 DNA reads TGTGCCAGCAGCCCGGGACAGGGCAACAATGAGCAGTTCTTC. It yields the protein CASSPGQGNNEQFF.

The chain has TRBV19 and TRBJ2-5, with 10 bases aligning to TRBD2. Germline CDR1 and CDR2: LNHDA and SQIVND (reference sequence). The CDR3 has 13 residues. For the CDR3, the DNA is TGTGCAGCTAGCGGGGGCCTTCAAGAGACCCAGTACTTC. Its protein product is CAASGGLQETQYF.

The CDR3: CASSPGERVSGELFF. CDR3 coding DNA: TGTGCCAGCAGCCCTGGAGAGCGGGTGAGCGGGGAGCTGTTTTTT. The chain links TRBV4-2 to TRBJ2-2; D is perhaps TRBD2 (6 bases). CDR1 is LGHNA and CDR2 is YNFKEQ in the germline V gene. Between the trimmed V and J ends, which lost 4 bases and 7 bases, there was a span of 16 bases. This CDR3 is 15 amino acids long.

The chain employs TRBV18 and TRBJ1-4; TRBD1 aligns across 8 bases. After removal of 3 bases from V and 4 bases from J, the junction contained 4 bases not matched to a gene. The length of the CDR3 is 15 residues. CDR1 KGHSH and CDR2 LQKENI come from the germline V gene. The CDR3 DNA reads TGTGCCAGCTCACCTGACACAGGGGGTAATGAAAAACTGTTTTTT. The encoded protein is CASSPDTGGNEKLFF.

The chain combines TRBV7-2 with TRBJ1-6; TRBD1 is a possible D gene (6 bases). Germline CDR1 is SGHTA and CDR2 is FQGNSA. V was cut by 5 bases and J by 5 bases, with 19 bases left in between. The CDR3 is made up of 17 amino acids. CDR3 DNA sequence: TGTGCCAGCAGCCATCCTGGACAGCCGCTAAATAATTCACCCCTCCACTTT. This translates into CASSHPGQPLNNSPLHF. The full variable domain, in which reference TRBV7-2 and TRBJ1-6 provide the parts outside the CDR3, is GAGVSQSPSNKVTEKGKDVELRCDPISGHTALYWYRQSLGQGLEFLIYFQGNSAPDKSGLPSDRFSAERTGGSVSTLTIQRTQQEDSAVYLCASSHPGQPLNNSPLHFGNGTRLTVT.

This clone was seen just once. The chain joins TRBV18 to TRBJ2-5; 10 positions match TRBD1. CDR3 length: 17 residues. CDR1 KGHSH and CDR2 LQKENI come from the germline V gene. Germline trimming cut 0 bases from V and 3 bases from J; bases unmatched to any gene: 7. As DNA, the CDR3 is TGTGCCAGCTCACCACCCCGCGGGACAGGGGAAGAAGAGACCCAGTACTTC. Its protein product is CASSPPRGTGEEETQYF.

As DNA, the CDR3 is TGTGCCAGCAGCGTCCGTAACGGTGAAAAACTGTTTTTT. It yields the protein CASSVRNGEKLFF. The rearrangement links TRBV5-4 to TRBJ1-4; D gene unclear. CDR3 length: 13 amino acids. Deletions cut 4 bases from V and 7 bases from J, with 11 bases between. Per the germline V gene, CDR1 is SGHNT and CDR2 is YYREEE (reference sequence).

The rearrangement links TRBV5-1 to TRBJ2-7; TRBD1 matches at 7 bases. The germline V gene encodes CDR1 SGHRS and CDR2 YFSETQ. Trimming took 2 bases from V and 1 from J; bases not matched to a gene: 3. The CDR3 loop spans 14 amino acids. The CDR3 loop reads CASSFGGQSYEQYF. For the CDR3, the DNA is TGCGCCAGCAGCTTTGGGGGACAGTCCTACGAGCAGTACTTC. Supplemented by reference TRBV5-1 and TRBJ2-7, the full variable domain reads KAGVTQTPRYLIKTRGQQVTLSCSPISGHRSVSWYQQTPGQGLQFLFEYFSETQRNKGNFPGRFSGRQFSNSRSEMNVSTLELGDSALYLCASSFGGQSYEQYFGPGTRLTVT.

This clone was observed a single time. Additional DNA sequences in this sample encode the identical CDR3. V usage is TRBV5-1 and J usage is TRBJ2-3; D not certain. V lost 4 bases and J lost 2, with 5 bases in between. Germline-derived CDR1 and CDR2 are SGHRS and YFSETQ. CDR3 length: 12 amino acids. DNA of the CDR3: TGCGCCAGCAGCAGAGACACAGATACGCAGTATTTT. The encoded protein is CASSRDTDTQYF.

Here the CDR3 reads CASSQDRSGGADTQYF. The CDR3 DNA reads TGTGCCAGCAGCCAAGATAGGAGCGGGGGGGCAGATACGCAGTATTTT. The V gene is TRBV4-2, the J gene TRBJ2-3, with 10 bases lining up with TRBD2. Unmatched junction bases numbered 4, after V lost 0 bases and J lost 4 bases. Per the germline V gene, CDR1 is LGHNA and CDR2 is YNFKEQ. The CDR3 has 16 residues.

This clone was detected once. The rearrangement joins TRBV5-6 to TRBJ1-1; 7 nucleotides match TRBD1. Germline CDR1 SGHDT, CDR2 YYEEEE. Trimming removed 7 bases from V and 3 bases from J; junction bases left unmatched: 15. This CDR3 has 16 amino acids. CDR3 in DNA: TGTGCCAGCTATGGGGACAGCCGTTATAGTGACACTGAAGCTTTCTTT. It is translated as CASYGDSRYSDTEAFF. Using reference TRBV5-6 and TRBJ1-1 for the parts outside the CDR3, the full variable domain is DAGVTQSPTHLIKTRGQQVTLRCSPKSGHDTVSWYQQALGQGPQFIFQYYEEEERQRGNFPDRFSGHQFPNYSSELNVNALLLGDSALYLCASYGDSRYSDTEAFFGQGTRLTVV.

The rearrangement uses TRBV7-7 and TRBJ2-1; a weak D match, TRBD2 (6 bases). Germline CDR1 is SSHAT and CDR2 is FNYEAQ (reference sequence). V gave up 5 bases and J gave up 7 bases, with 15 bases separating them. The length of the CDR3 is 14 residues. Here the CDR3 DNA reads TGTGCCAGCAGCCCAGCGGGCAGGGTGAATGAGCAGTTCTTC. Its protein is CASSPAGRVNEQFF.

The sample holds a few counts of this clone. The chain has TRBV7-2 and TRBJ1-4; D remains unclear. Deletions cut 5 bases from V and 0 bases from J, with 10 bases between. CDR1 and CDR2 from the germline V gene are SGHTA and FQGNSA. The CDR3 spans 15 residues. CDR3 amino acids: CASSHGGTTNEKLFF. The CDR3 region has the DNA TGTGCCAGCAGCCACGGAGGGACAACTAATGAAAAACTGTTTTTT.

This chain links TRBV6-1 with TRBJ2-7; no firm D call. Trimming shortened V by 6 bases and J by 7 bases, and 13 bases separated the two germline ends. The CDR3 contains 12 residues. CDR1 and CDR2 (germline): MNHNS, SASEGT. The DNA for the CDR3 is TGTGCCAGCAGCGAACCCTCCGCGGAGCAGTACTTC. This encodes CASSEPSAEQYF.

The CDR3 sequence: CASSDSQGTDTQYF. CDR3 bases: TGTGCCAGCAGTGACTCACAGGGCACAGATACGCAGTATTTT. The chain employs TRBV6-4 and TRBJ2-3, with TRBD1 as a possible D gene (5 bases). Trimming left V 0 bases short and J 1 base short, with 5 bases between. This CDR3 is 14 amino acids long. Germline V gene sequence: CDR1 MRHNA, CDR2 SNTAGT.

V and J are TRBV25-1 and TRBJ1-1; D may be TRBD1 (5 bases). CDR3 length: 17 amino acids. Germline V CDR1 and CDR2: MGHDK, SYGVNS. The V gene lost 4 bases and the J gene lost 3 bases, with 21 bases spanning the gap. This CDR3 reads CASSGPRGGVWDTEAFF. CDR3 DNA sequence: TGTGCCAGCAGTGGCCCACGCGGGGGGGTGTGGGACACTGAAGCTTTCTTT.

This sequence joins TRBV5-1 and TRBJ2-1; D may be TRBD2 (6 bases). V was clipped by 0 bases and J by 7 bases, with 8 bases between them. The V gene's germline CDR1 is SGHRS and CDR2 YFSETQ. The CDR3 consists of 13 residues. DNA for the CDR3: TGCGCCAGCAGCTTGGTGGAGGGGAATGAGCAGTTCTTC. Protein: CASSLVEGNEQFF. Looking up the rest from reference TRBV5-1 and TRBJ2-1 gives the full variable domain: KAGVTQTPRYLIKTRGQQVTLSCSPISGHRSVSWYQQTPGQGLQFLFEYFSETQRNKGNFPGRFSGRQFSNSRSEMNVSTLELGDSALYLCASSLVEGNEQFFGPGTRLTVL.

The chain combines TRBV28 with TRBJ1-5; D possibly corresponds to TRBD1 (5 bases). The CDR3 spans 15 residues. Trimming took off 5 bases at V and 1 base at J, with 12 bases between the two ends. CDR1 is MDHEN, CDR2 SYDVKM, per germline. The CDR3 protein is CASSDTDKSNQPQHF. DNA of the CDR3: TGTGCCAGCAGTGACACGGACAAAAGCAATCAGCCCCAGCATTTT.

The chain is built from TRBV4-1 and TRBJ2-5, with a possible D match to TRBD2 (5 bases). Near its end, the DNA agrees better with TRBJ2-7, so the J call may be wrong. This CDR3 contains 18 residues. Germline V gene lookup returns CDR1 MGHRA and CDR2 YSYEKL. CDR3 nucleotides: TGCGCCAGCAGCCAAGAGCGGGTGGGAATGTTGGGGTCCTACGAGCAGTACTTC. As protein: CASSQERVGMLGSYEQYF.

The table lists this clone with a count of one. V and J are TRBV18 and TRBJ2-7; D gene uncertain. CDR3 size: 16 residues. V shed 0 bases and J shed 1 base, with 13 bases lying between them. CDR1 and CDR2 (germline): KGHSH, LQKENI. CDR3 coding DNA: TGTGCCAGCTCACCACCGGTGGCAGGCCGTTCCTACGAGCAGTACTTC. Amino acid sequence: CASSPPVAGRSYEQYF.

The CDR3 nucleotides read TGTGCCAGCAGTCCCCCCGGGGGTGGTCAGCCCCAGCATTTT. This codes for CASSPPGGGQPQHF. This chain links TRBV6-6 with TRBJ1-5; a weak D match, TRBD1 (5 bases). The CDR3 loop spans 14 amino acids. Trimming took 5 bases from V and 6 from J, leaving 14 bases between them. Germline V gives CDR1 MNHNY, CDR2 SVGAGI (reference sequence).

The rearrangement links TRBV7-2 to TRBJ2-4; 12 bases map to TRBD1. V lost 0 bases, J lost 7 bases, and 7 bases stayed unmatched. CDR1 is SGHTA, CDR2 FQGNSA, per germline. This CDR3 has 17 residues. DNA for the CDR3: TGTGCCAGCAGCTTAGCCCTGGGACAGGGGGCGGGGAACATTCAGTACTTC. Its translation is CASSLALGQGAGNIQYF.

This sequence joins TRBV7-9 and TRBJ2-3; TRBD2 aligns across 14 bases. Germline CDR1 is SEHNR and CDR2 is FQNEAQ (reference sequence). J lost 0 bases, V lost 4 bases, and 3 bases had no gene match. The CDR3 sequence is 17 residues long. The CDR3 nucleotides are TGTGCCAGCAGCTGGGGACTAGCGGGGGCCAGCACAGATACGCAGTATTTT. Amino acid sequence: CASSWGLAGASTDTQYF.

The rearrangement uses TRBV16 and TRBJ2-7; 9 bases line up with TRBD1. The CDR3 contains 16 residues. After removal of 2 bases from V and 2 bases from J, the junction contained 7 bases not matched to a gene. The germline gives CDR1 KGHSY, CDR2 FQNENV. CDR3 loop: CASSQQIGTGPYEQYF. The DNA of the CDR3 is TGTGCCAGCAGCCAACAGATCGGGACAGGGCCCTACGAGCAGTACTTC.

This rearrangement joins TRBV5-6 to TRBJ1-2; D not resolved. The CDR3 consists of 12 residues. CDR1 and CDR2 from the germline V gene are SGHDT and YYEEEE. V lost 7 bases and J lost 2, with 9 bases in between. Written as DNA, the CDR3 is TGTGCCAGCCACCGGGAGAACTATGGCTACACCTTC. Its protein is CASHRENYGYTF. Filled out from reference TRBV5-6 and TRBJ1-2, the complete variable domain reads DAGVTQSPTHLIKTRGQQVTLRCSPKSGHDTVSWYQQALGQGPQFIFQYYEEEERQRGNFPDRFSGHQFPNYSSELNVNALLLGDSALYLCASHRENYGYTFGSGTRLTVV.